The 28 T cell receptor beta chains presented below share a single source sample, sequenced in a study of T cell responses to AZD1222 COVID-19 vaccine. Generated by immunoSEQ multiplex PCR, the TCRdb table keeps only in-frame clones and is missing some. Here the sample spans fewer than 130,000 clones, 80% to 95% being singletons. The material was peripheral blood, obtained 28 days after the second AZD1222 dose. The receptor set was obtained from an adult who received the AZD1222 COVID-19 vaccine.

CDR3 DNA: TGTGCCAGCAGCTTATCTTCGACAAACTACGAGCAGTACTTC. This codes for CASSLSSTNYEQYF. J is TRBJ2-7 and V is TRBV7-2; D is unresolved. The CDR3 has 14 residues. The germline V gene has CDR1 SGHTA and CDR2 FQGNSA. The V and J ends lost 2 bases and 3 bases respectively, with 11 bases between them.

The chain combines TRBV6-5 with TRBJ1-6, with D possibly being TRBD1 (6 bases). Trimming cost V 6 bases and J 7 bases, with 10 bases left between them. Germline CDR1 MNHEY, CDR2 SVGAGI. The CDR3 runs to 13 residues. This chain's CDR3 is CASRTDRNSPLHF. The DNA of the CDR3 is TGTGCCAGCAGGACCGACAGGAATTCACCCCTCCACTTT.

The rearrangement joins TRBV5-6 to TRBJ2-7; D may be TRBD2 (6 bases). CDR1 and CDR2 (germline): SGHDT, YYEEEE. The CDR3 has 15 residues. The V end lost 1 base, the J end lost 2 bases, and 13 bases lay between the germline ends. The CDR3, as DNA: TGTGCCAGCAGCTTGTATGGGGGAGGCACCTACGAGCAGTACTTC. Translated, it gives CASSLYGGGTYEQYF. Variable domain in full (rest from reference TRBV5-6 and TRBJ2-7): DAGVTQSPTHLIKTRGQQVTLRCSPKSGHDTVSWYQQALGQGPQFIFQYYEEEERQRGNFPDRFSGHQFPNYSSELNVNALLLGDSALYLCASSLYGGGTYEQYFGPGTRLTVT.

This clone was counted a single time. The rearrangement links TRBV7-6 to TRBJ1-5, with TRBD1 matching over 8 bases. J was trimmed by 7 bases and V by 3 bases; bases with no gene match: 14. The CDR3 is made up of 17 amino acids. Germline CDR1 reads SGHVS; CDR2 reads FNYEAQ. This CDR3 reads CASSFLPAGGSGQPQHF. DNA of the CDR3: TGTGCCAGCAGCTTCCTTCCCGCAGGGGGCAGTGGGCAGCCCCAGCATTTT.

This clone appeared once. The chain is built from TRBV29-1 and TRBJ2-6, with unresolved D. This CDR3 is 14 amino acids long. Germline-derived CDR1 and CDR2 are SQVTM and ANQGSEA. Trimming left V 4 bases short and J 0 bases short, with 7 bases between. CDR3: CSVGQNSGANVLTF. In nucleotides, the CDR3 is TGCAGCGTTGGGCAAAACTCTGGGGCCAACGTCCTGACTTTC.

The chain uses TRBV5-1 and TRBJ1-2, with D possibly matching TRBD1 (5 bases). Germline CDR1 and CDR2: SGHRS and YFSETQ. V was cut by 0 bases and J by 4 bases, with 13 bases left in between. The CDR3 runs to 15 residues. The CDR3 loop reads CASSLGDGGIYGYTF. The DNA for the CDR3 is TGCGCCAGCAGCTTGGGGGACGGGGGGATCTATGGCTACACCTTC.

The rearrangement links TRBV12-3 or TRBV12-4 to TRBJ2-3; D is uncertain. The ends were cut back, 3 bases at V and 2 bases at J, with 3 bases in the middle. This CDR3 spans 12 amino acids. CDR3 residues: CASSFVTDTQYF. The DNA for the CDR3 is TGTGCCAGCAGTTTTGTCACAGATACGCAGTATTTT.

The rearrangement joins TRBV7-2 to TRBJ1-5; maybe TRBD1 (5 bases). Per germline, CDR1 SGHTA and CDR2 FQGNSA. CDR3 length equals 16 residues. V lost 1 base, J lost 7 bases, and 17 bases lay in between. The CDR3: CASSLVKTGGGQPQHF. The CDR3 nucleotides read TGTGCCAGCAGCTTAGTCAAGACTGGGGGGGGGCAGCCCCAGCATTTT.

V usage is TRBV7-9 and J usage is TRBJ1-2; D gene ambiguous. Germline loops: CDR1 SEHNR, CDR2 FQNEAQ (reference sequence). CDR3 size: 14 residues. V lost 5 bases, J lost 4 bases, and 14 bases lay in between. The CDR3 nucleotides are TGTGCCAGCAGCGCGGACGGTGCCGTCTATGGCTACACCTTC. Translating it yields CASSADGAVYGYTF.

The CDR3 DNA follows: TGTGCCAGCAGCTTAGAGGGGGGGAGCACAGATACGCAGTATTTT. Translated: CASSLEGGSTDTQYF. V gene TRBV7-9 combines with J gene TRBJ2-3, with D perhaps TRBD2 (7 bases). This CDR3 spans 15 amino acids. Trimming left V 1 base short and J 0 bases short, with 8 bases between. The germline V gene has CDR1 SEHNR and CDR2 FQNEAQ (reference sequence).

The gene calls are TRBV7-2 and TRBJ1-1; 8 nucleotides agree with TRBD1. V was clipped by 5 bases and J by 4 bases; unmatched bases: 6. The CDR3 is 14 residues long. Germline V CDR1 and CDR2: SGHTA, FQGNSA. The CDR3 region has the DNA TGTGCCAGCAGCCCCGACAGGGGAGGCACTGAAGCTTTCTTT. This codes for CASSPDRGGTEAFF.

The gene calls are TRBV2 and TRBJ1-4; D ambiguous. V was trimmed by 0 bases and J by 3 bases, leaving 8 bases between them. In germline, CDR1 is SNHLY, CDR2 FYNNEI. The CDR3 loop spans 15 amino acids. CDR3 bases: TGTGCCAGCAGTGAAGCGAGACACCCTAATGAAAAACTGTTTTTT. This gives the protein CASSEARHPNEKLFF.

The chain links TRBV7-8 to TRBJ1-1; tentative D call: TRBD1 (5 bases). Germline lookup yields CDR1 SGHVS and CDR2 FQNEAQ. The CDR3 consists of 16 residues. V was shortened by 5 bases and J by 4 bases, with 20 bases between the two germline ends. The CDR3 sequence is CASSQRWGMVGTEAFF. As DNA, the CDR3 is TGTGCCAGCAGCCAGAGGTGGGGCATGGTAGGCACTGAAGCTTTCTTT.

This sequence joins TRBV11-2 and TRBJ2-5; 9 bases agree with TRBD1. The CDR3 runs 14 residues. Trimming at V came to 4 bases and at J to 5 bases, leaving 5 bases not matched to a gene. CDR1 SGHAT and CDR2 FQNNGV come from the germline V gene. The chain's CDR3 is CASSWDRDGETQYF. Here the CDR3 DNA reads TGTGCCAGCAGCTGGGACAGGGACGGCGAGACCCAGTACTTC.

The chain joins TRBV27 to TRBJ1-1, with D unclear. Germline CDR1 reads MNHEY; CDR2 reads SMNVEV (reference sequence). This CDR3 is built from 15 residues. The ends were cut back, 5 bases at V and 1 base at J, with 14 bases in the middle. DNA of the CDR3: TGTGCCAGCAGTCTCCGGGCCCGGAGGAACACTGAAGCTTTCTTT. Encoded protein: CASSLRARRNTEAFF.

The rearrangement links TRBV11-3 to TRBJ2-7; 12 nucleotides line up with TRBD1. The V gene's germline CDR1 is SGHNT and CDR2 YENEEA. Germline trimming cut 3 bases from V and 6 bases from J; bases unmatched to any gene: 9. The CDR3 runs to 16 residues. The CDR3 nucleotides read TGTGCCAGCAGCTTGGGGACCGGGACAGGGGGCGCCGAGCAGTACTTC. It yields the protein CASSLGTGTGGAEQYF.

The gene calls are TRBV15 and TRBJ2-3, with D possibly matching TRBD1 (6 bases). The CDR3 is made up of 15 amino acids. Trimming removed 0 bases at V and 11 bases at J, with 18 bases between. Per the germline V gene, CDR1 is LNHNV and CDR2 is YYDKDF (reference sequence). The CDR3 DNA reads TGTGCCACCAGCAGAGACGGGTTGGGGGCTGTGTGGCAGTATTTT. It encodes CATSRDGLGAVWQYF.

This chain joins TRBV4-1 and TRBJ2-1; 8 bases line up with TRBD2. This CDR3 comprises 18 residues. In germline, CDR1 is MGHRA, CDR2 YSYEKL. The trim removed 0 bases at V and 0 bases at J, leaving 7 bases unmatched. The CDR3 reads CASSQDRGGPPSYNEQFF. The CDR3 nucleotides read TGCGCCAGCAGCCAAGACCGCGGGGGGCCCCCCTCCTACAATGAGCAGTTCTTC.

This sequence joins TRBV2 and TRBJ1-2; D gene ambiguous. CDR3 length equals 14 residues. Trimming took off 0 bases at V and 5 bases at J, with 10 bases between the two ends. The germline V gene has CDR1 SNHLY and CDR2 FYNNEI. CDR3 in amino acids: CASSEALGSYGYTF. CDR3 DNA sequence: TGTGCCAGCAGTGAAGCGCTCGGGTCTTATGGCTACACCTTC. Full variable domain (missing parts from reference TRBV2 and TRBJ1-2): EPEVTQTPSHQVTQMGQEVILRCVPISNHLYFYWYRQILGQKVEFLVSFYNNEISEKSEIFDDQFSVERPDGSNFTLKIRSTKLEDSAMYFCASSEALGSYGYTFGSGTRLTVV.

The chain employs TRBV10-3 and TRBJ2-1; no firm D call. The CDR3 spans 11 residues. V was cut by 10 bases and J by 4 bases, with 8 bases left in between. The germline CDR1 and CDR2 sequences are ENHRY and SYGVKD. The CDR3 protein is CASKVYNEQFF. CDR3 DNA: TGTGCCAGCAAAGTATACAATGAGCAGTTCTTC.

The genes are TRBV7-3 and TRBJ2-7; 8 positions match TRBD1. CDR1 is SGHTA, CDR2 FQGTGA, per germline. Trimming cost V 1 base and J 0 bases; bases outside gene matches: 2. The CDR3 has 15 amino acids. CDR3 sequence: CASSLMGTGSYEQYF. CDR3 sequence (DNA): TGTGCCAGCAGCTTAATGGGGACAGGCTCCTACGAGCAGTACTTC.

The gene calls are TRBV6-4 and TRBJ2-1; a weak D match, TRBD2 (6 bases). Germline-derived CDR1 and CDR2 are MRHNA and SNTAGT. This CDR3 has 15 residues. V lost 4 bases and J lost 9, with 19 bases in between. CDR3 nucleotide sequence: TGTGCCAGCAGTGGGTCCGCAGCCCCCGGGGGTGAGCAGTTCTTC. Protein sequence: CASSGSAAPGGEQFF.

This clone turned up a few times. The rearrangement uses TRBV15 and TRBJ2-7; D possibly corresponds to TRBD1 (5 bases). With 3 bases removed from V and 0 bases from J, the gap between germline ends came to 12 bases. Looked up from germline, CDR1 is LNHNV and CDR2 is YYDKDF (reference sequence). The CDR3 consists of 15 residues. The chain's CDR3 is CATSRDRQTSYEQYF. The CDR3 DNA reads as TGTGCCACCAGCAGGGATAGACAGACCTCCTACGAGCAGTACTTC.

This chain uses TRBV19 with TRBJ2-1, with 9 nucleotides matching TRBD1. V trimming: 4 bases; J trimming: 7 bases; junction bases outside the gene matches: 11. In germline, CDR1 is LNHDA, CDR2 SQIVND (reference sequence). This CDR3 has 16 amino acids. The CDR3 DNA reads TGTGCCAGTAGTACCTTTACGACAGGGGGAATAAATGAGCAGTTCTTC. The encoded protein is CASSTFTTGGINEQFF.

The chain joins TRBV12-3 or TRBV12-4 to TRBJ1-2; D possibly corresponds to TRBD1 (5 bases). The CDR3 covers 13 residues. Trimming removed 0 bases from V and 6 bases from J, with 8 bases in between. This CDR3 is CASSLAWGDGYTF. CDR3 DNA: TGTGCCAGCAGTTTAGCTTGGGGGGATGGCTACACCTTC.

This chain uses TRBV5-4 with TRBJ2-3; no clear D. Trimming pared 5 bases from V and 4 bases from J, leaving 20 bases between. This CDR3 is 16 amino acids long. Germline CDR1 is SGHNT and CDR2 is YYREEE (reference sequence). CDR3 residues: CASRAGALAPSDTQYF. The CDR3 bases are TGTGCCAGCAGAGCAGGAGCCCTGGCCCCCTCAGATACGCAGTATTTT.

This chain joins TRBV18 and TRBJ1-5; no clear D gene. With 2 bases removed from V and 7 bases from J, the gap between germline ends came to 9 bases. Germline CDR1 and CDR2: KGHSH and LQKENI. CDR3 length: 13 residues. The CDR3 DNA reads TGTGCCAGCTCACCAGGGGAGGACCAGCCCCAGCATTTT. Translation: CASSPGEDQPQHF.

V gene TRBV18 combines with J gene TRBJ2-5; D gene uncertain. This CDR3 is built from 14 residues. The V end lost 2 bases, the J end lost 3 bases, and 10 bases lay between the germline ends. CDR1 and CDR2 from the germline V gene are KGHSH and LQKENI. The CDR3 sequence: CASSPSWEKETQYF. Written as DNA, the CDR3 is TGTGCCAGCTCACCAAGTTGGGAAAAAGAGACCCAGTACTTC.